The 21 T cell receptor beta chains below come from one sample, sequenced in a study of T-cell reconstitution after alpha-beta-depleted transplantation in children. Preparation of the TCRbeta library involved a method that used unique molecular identifiers. One entry per CDR3 protein, called by TCRdb with MiXCR from the PCR reads. The sample yields about 420,000 distinct CDR3 sequences, 15% to 20% seen once. The sample was PBMCs, mostly from graft donor cells, taken 360 days after TCRalphabeta/CD19-depleted stem cell transplant. These TCRs come from a boy in the first two years of life who had a stem cell transplant for Wiskott-Aldrich syndrome, so the T cells may come from the graft donor.

This clonotype was seen a handful of times. J is TRBJ2-3 and V is TRBV29-1; 9 bases align to TRBD1. Per germline, CDR1 SQVTM and CDR2 ANQGSEA. This CDR3 has 16 residues. V lost 6 bases and J lost 2; bases outside the gene matches: 12. CDR3 residues: CSVDPGQGIPTDTQYF. The CDR3 nucleotides are TGCAGCGTCGATCCGGGACAGGGAATTCCCACAGATACGCAGTATTTT.

CDR3 coding DNA: TGTGCCAGCAGCCACTGGACAGGGGACGAGCAGTACTTC. This encodes CASSHWTGDEQYF. This chain uses TRBV3-1 with TRBJ2-7, with TRBD1 matching 9 bases. With 3 bases clipped from V and 5 bases from J, the junction kept 2 bases outside the gene matches. This CDR3 spans 13 amino acids. Germline values: CDR1 LGHDT, CDR2 YNNKEL (reference sequence).

This clonotype was counted ten times or more. The chain carries TRBV12-3 or TRBV12-4 and TRBJ2-3, with TRBD2 as a possible D gene (6 bases). Trimming removed 3 bases from V and 4 bases from J, with 11 bases in between. The CDR3 runs 14 residues. The CDR3 bases are TGTGCCAGCAGTTTTCCCGGGAGATCAGATACGCAGTATTTT. This translates into CASSFPGRSDTQYF.

The chain employs TRBV4-2 and TRBJ2-5; the match to TRBD2 covers 9 bases. Germline CDR1 LGHNA, CDR2 YNFKEQ. J gave up 5 bases and V 3 bases, and 13 bases lay outside the gene matches. The CDR3 is made up of 17 amino acids. The CDR3 loop is CASSQPPWRGGRETQYF. CDR3 bases: TGTGCCAGCAGCCAGCCCCCCTGGCGGGGGGGCAGGGAGACCCAGTACTTC.

This clonotype was detected only a few times. V usage is TRBV4-1 and J usage is TRBJ2-7; tentatively, D is TRBD1 (6 bases). Trimming removed 0 bases from V and 5 bases from J, with 11 bases in between. The length of the CDR3 is 14 residues. Germline lookup yields CDR1 MGHRA and CDR2 YSYEKL. The CDR3, as DNA: TGCGCCAGCAGCCAAGATAGGGGGTTCGACGAGCAGTACTTC. Translating gives CASSQDRGFDEQYF.

This clonotype was picked up a small number of times. The V gene is TRBV5-1, the J gene TRBJ2-5; D might be TRBD1 (6 bases). Germline loops: CDR1 SGHRS, CDR2 YFSETQ. CDR3 length: 15 residues. Trimming shortened V by 0 bases and J by 3 bases, and 12 bases separated the two germline ends. This CDR3 reads CASSLVIQGKETQYF. The CDR3 DNA is TGCGCCAGCAGCTTGGTAATCCAGGGGAAAGAGACCCAGTACTTC.

This rearrangement joins TRBV4-2 to TRBJ2-1; a weak D match, TRBD2 (6 bases). V was clipped by 1 base and J by 9 bases, with 19 bases between them. The CDR3 consists of 16 residues. Germline CDR1 and CDR2: LGHNA and YNFKEQ. For the CDR3, the DNA is TGTGCCAGCAGCCAAGTGGGGCGGGGCCCACCCAGTGAGCAGTTCTTC. Amino acid sequence: CASSQVGRGPPSEQFF.

This clonotype was recorded at least ten times. The chain recombines TRBV24-1 with TRBJ2-5, with 7 bases aligning to TRBD1. Looked up from germline, CDR1 is KGHDR and CDR2 is SFDVKD. The CDR3 has 15 amino acids. With V trimmed by 0 bases and J by 2 bases, 2 bases remained unmatched. DNA for the CDR3: TGTGCCACCAGTGATTTGGGCAGGGGGCAAGAGACCCAGTACTTC. This translates into CATSDLGRGQETQYF.

In its sample, this clonotype was seen a few times. CDR3 DNA: TGCGCCAGCAGCCCGGGGGTGCCCAGCAATCAGCCCCAGCATTTT. As protein: CASSPGVPSNQPQHF. This chain connects TRBV5-1 to TRBJ1-5, with a weak D call TRBD1 (5 bases). The length of the CDR3 is 15 residues. With 4 bases removed from V and 1 base from J, the gap between germline ends came to 12 bases. Germline loops: CDR1 SGHRS, CDR2 YFSETQ.

The chain has TRBV6-5 and TRBJ1-1; D is uncertain. V gave up 0 bases and J gave up 2 bases, with 10 bases separating them. The germline V gene has CDR1 MNHEY and CDR2 SVGAGI. The length of the CDR3 is 15 residues. CDR3 nucleotide sequence: TGTGCCAGCAGTTACTCAGGGAATTATAACACTGAAGCTTTCTTT. This sequence encodes CASSYSGNYNTEAFF.

This clonotype was seen a handful of times. One end of the junction is discordant with germline, which a read error may explain. This chain connects TRBV2 to TRBJ2-7, with D unresolved. The germline gives CDR1 SNHLY, CDR2 FYNNEI. The CDR3 contains 11 residues. The CDR3 nucleotides read TGTGCCAGCAGTGAACCTCCACTAACCGGCTTC. This gives the protein CASSEPPLTGF.

A remark on this clonotype: One junction end disagrees with the germline gene, perhaps due to a read error. The chain links TRBV5-1 to TRBJ1-2; possibly TRBD1 for D (5 bases). The CDR3 sequence is 14 residues long. CDR1 and CDR2 from the germline V gene are SGHRS and YFSETQ. The CDR3 loop reads CASTLTSGRYGYTF. The CDR3 DNA sequence: TGCGCCAGCACCTTGACATCAGGGCGCTATGGCTACACCTTC.

The chain uses TRBV12-3 or TRBV12-4 and TRBJ2-5; D call uncertain. This CDR3 spans 13 amino acids. The V end was cut by 5 bases, the J end by 1 base, with 8 bases between. The CDR3 loop is CASSPSPQETQYF. The CDR3 nucleotides are TGTGCCAGCAGTCCCTCCCCCCAAGAGACCCAGTACTTC.

This chain connects TRBV10-3 to TRBJ2-5; 10 bases align to TRBD2. Germline V gene lookup returns CDR1 ENHRY and CDR2 SYGVKD. The V segment lost 3 bases and the J segment 4 bases; nucleotides outside the gene matches: 8. The CDR3 runs 16 residues. The CDR3 is CAISEGLAGAGETQYF. Here the CDR3 DNA reads TGTGCCATCAGTGAAGGCCTAGCGGGGGCGGGAGAGACCCAGTACTTC.

This clonotype has ten or more counts. The rearrangement uses TRBV29-1 and TRBJ2-1; D perhaps matches TRBD2 (7 bases). V shed 4 bases and J shed 9 bases, with 22 bases lying between them. Germline CDR1 is SQVTM and CDR2 is ANQGSEA. The CDR3 has 15 amino acids. The CDR3 region has the DNA TGCAGCGTTGTGACCCCAGGGGTCCTAGCGGTTGAGCAGTTCTTC. This sequence encodes CSVVTPGVLAVEQFF.

This clonotype was seen only a few times. The CDR3 region is CASSQGIRGDPGELFF. DNA of the CDR3: TGTGCCAGCAGCCAAGGCATCAGGGGAGATCCCGGGGAGCTGTTTTTT. The genes are TRBV3-1 and TRBJ2-2; the D gene is possibly TRBD1 (6 bases). Trimming pared 1 base from V and 6 bases from J, leaving 15 bases between. Per germline, CDR1 LGHDT and CDR2 YNNKEL (reference sequence). CDR3 length: 16 amino acids.

This clonotype came up a few times. V gene TRBV19 combines with J gene TRBJ2-2; D ambiguous. Trimming shortened V by 7 bases and J by 7 bases, and 13 bases separated the two germline ends. In germline, CDR1 is LNHDA, CDR2 SQIVND (reference sequence). This CDR3 has 13 residues. The CDR3 DNA is TGTGCCAGTAAGAAAGTTTGGATCGGGGAGCTGTTTTTT. Translation: CASKKVWIGELFF.

The chain combines TRBV7-2 with TRBJ2-5, with D hard to call. The V end was cut by 2 bases, the J end by 6 bases, with 16 bases between. Germline-derived CDR1 and CDR2 are SGHTA and FQGNSA. The length of the CDR3 is 15 residues. The CDR3 DNA reads as TGTGCCAGCAGCTTATCAAAGCTTAGAAGCCAGACCCAGTACTTC. Translated: CASSLSKLRSQTQYF.

The CDR3 loop is CASRKTVRMGNIQYF. The CDR3 region has the DNA TGCGCCAGCAGAAAGACGGTGAGAATGGGAAACATTCAGTACTTC. The rearrangement links TRBV5-1 to TRBJ2-4; D uncertain. V was pared by 5 bases and J by 6 bases, with 18 bases between. Germline V gene data show CDR1 as SGHRS and CDR2 as YFSETQ. CDR3 length: 15 amino acids.

This clonotype has a handful of counts. This sequence joins TRBV28 and TRBJ2-3; 10 positions match TRBD2. The CDR3 extends over 13 amino acids. Germline CDR1 is MDHEN and CDR2 is SYDVKM. J lost 12 bases, V lost 2 bases, and 5 bases had no gene match. The CDR3 nucleotides are TGTGCCAGCAGTTTAAGCGGGGGGGGACCCCAGTATTTT. Amino acids: CASSLSGGGPQYF. The full variable domain, completed using reference TRBV28 and TRBJ2-3, is DVKVTQSSRYLVKRTGEKVFLECVQDMDHENMFWYRQDPGLGLRLIYFSYDVKMKEKGDIPEGYSVSREKKERFSLILESASTNQTSMYLCASSLSGGGPQYFGPGTRLTVL.

V and J are TRBV7-2 and TRBJ2-2, with D possibly matching TRBD2 (5 bases). Germline lookup yields CDR1 SGHTA and CDR2 FQGNSA. Trimming removed 6 bases from V and 6 bases from J, with 11 bases in between. The CDR3 extends over 13 amino acids. CDR3 protein: CASRLRGPGELFF. As DNA, the CDR3 is TGTGCCAGCAGACTTAGAGGGCCCGGGGAGCTGTTTTTT.